The 2 T cell receptor beta chains below were found in one sample sequenced in a study of blood T cells in healthy people across ages (dated by TCRdb to 2013 to 2016). The library was obtained by 5' RACE. The sample was run on an Illumina HiSeq 2500. A second PCR of about 6 to 11 cycles was performed with a sample-barcoded 5' primer and a J-beta primer mix. TCRdb's own reprocessing of the public reads used fastp at Q25 and MiXCR and kept productive beta chains. Under each unique CDR3 protein, matching rows form one entry showing the most common genes and DNA. The sample profile shows more than 1,400,000 distinct CDR3 sequences; 42% of them were found once. Together, the top ten hold 6.5% to 10% of the sample. The source material was blood. The source of these receptors is a woman between 18 and 30 years old in good health.

This clonotype came up a few times. The chain combines TRBV7-2 with TRBJ2-5, with a possible D match to TRBD2 (6 bases). With 3 bases removed from V and 2 bases from J, the gap between germline ends came to 16 bases. Germline V gene lookup returns CDR1 SGHTA and CDR2 FQGNSA. This CDR3 has 16 amino acids. CDR3 in amino acids: CASSFSSGSGQETQYF. CDR3 in DNA: TGTGCCAGCAGCTTTTCCTCGGGTAGCGGACAAGAGACCCAGTACTTC.

This clonotype was recorded a few times. The V gene is TRBV2, the J gene TRBJ2-3; D unclear. Trimming removed 10 bases from V and 3 bases from J, with 11 bases in between. The CDR3 consists of 12 residues. The germline V gene has CDR1 SNHLY and CDR2 FYNNEI. The CDR3 nucleotides are TGTGCCACCACTGTCGGGACAGATACGCAGTATTTT. Its translation: CATTVGTDTQYF.